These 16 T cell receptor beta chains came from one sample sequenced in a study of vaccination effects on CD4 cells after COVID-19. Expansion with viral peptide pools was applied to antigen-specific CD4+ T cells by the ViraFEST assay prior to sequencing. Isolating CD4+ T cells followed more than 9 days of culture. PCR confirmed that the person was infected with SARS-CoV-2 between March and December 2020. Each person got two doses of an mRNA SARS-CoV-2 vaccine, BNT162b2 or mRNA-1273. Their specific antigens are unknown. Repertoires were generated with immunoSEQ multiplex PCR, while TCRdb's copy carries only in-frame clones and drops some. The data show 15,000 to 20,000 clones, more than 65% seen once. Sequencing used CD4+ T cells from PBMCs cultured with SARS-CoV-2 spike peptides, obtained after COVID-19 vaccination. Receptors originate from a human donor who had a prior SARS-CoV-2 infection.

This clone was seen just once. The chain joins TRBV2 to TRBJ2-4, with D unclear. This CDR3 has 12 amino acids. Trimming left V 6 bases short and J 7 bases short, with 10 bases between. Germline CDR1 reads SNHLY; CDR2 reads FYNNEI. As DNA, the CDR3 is TGTGCCAGCAGCCCCCAAGGGAACATTCAGTACTTC. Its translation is CASSPQGNIQYF. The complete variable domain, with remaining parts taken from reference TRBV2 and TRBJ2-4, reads EPEVTQTPSHQVTQMGQEVILRCVPISNHLYFYWYRQILGQKVEFLVSFYNNEISEKSEIFDDQFSVERPDGSNFTLKIRSTKLEDSAMYFCASSPQGNIQYFGAGTRLSVL.

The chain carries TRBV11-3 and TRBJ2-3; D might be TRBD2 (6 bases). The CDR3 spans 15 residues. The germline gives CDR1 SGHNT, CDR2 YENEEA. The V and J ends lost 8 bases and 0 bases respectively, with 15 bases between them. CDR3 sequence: CASSVGAGSTDTQYF. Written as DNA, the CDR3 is TGTGCCAGCTCCGTCGGCGCGGGGAGCACAGATACGCAGTATTTT. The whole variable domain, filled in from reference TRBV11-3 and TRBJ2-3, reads EAGVVQSPRYKIIEKKQPVAFWCNPISGHNTLYWYLQNLGQGPELLIRYENEEAVDDSQLPKDRFSAERLKGVDSTLKIQPAELGDSAVYLCASSVGAGSTDTQYFGPGTRLTVL.

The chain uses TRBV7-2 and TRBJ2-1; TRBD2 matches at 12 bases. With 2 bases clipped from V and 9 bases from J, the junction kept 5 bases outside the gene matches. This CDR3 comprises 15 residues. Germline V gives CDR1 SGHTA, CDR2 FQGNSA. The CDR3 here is CASSLTRLAGVEQFF. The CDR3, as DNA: TGTGCCAGCAGCTTAACTCGACTAGCGGGGGTTGAGCAGTTCTTC.

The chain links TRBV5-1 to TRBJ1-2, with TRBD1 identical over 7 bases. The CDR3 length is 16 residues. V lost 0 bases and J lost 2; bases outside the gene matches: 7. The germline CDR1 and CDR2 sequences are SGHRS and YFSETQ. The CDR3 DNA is TGCGCCAGCAGCTTGGCCAAAGGGGGCGCCAACTATGGCTACACCTTC. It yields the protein CASSLAKGGANYGYTF.

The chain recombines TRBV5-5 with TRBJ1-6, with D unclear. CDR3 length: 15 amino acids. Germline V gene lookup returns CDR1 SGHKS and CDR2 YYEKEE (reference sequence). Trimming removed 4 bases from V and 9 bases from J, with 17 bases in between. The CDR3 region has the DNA TGTGCCAGCAGCCGAGAACTCGCGCGGGGTTCACCCCTCCACTTT. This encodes CASSRELARGSPLHF. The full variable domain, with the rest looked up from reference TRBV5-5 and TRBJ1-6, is DAGVTQSPTHLIKTRGQQVTLRCSPISGHKSVSWYQQVLGQGPQFIFQYYEKEERGRGNFPDRFSARQFPNYSSELNVNALLLGDSALYLCASSRELARGSPLHFGNGTRLTVT.

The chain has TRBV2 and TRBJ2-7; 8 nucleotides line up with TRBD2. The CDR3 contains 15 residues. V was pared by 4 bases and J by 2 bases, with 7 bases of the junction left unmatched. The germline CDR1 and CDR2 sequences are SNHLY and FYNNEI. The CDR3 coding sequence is TGTGCCAGCAGTGGAGGACTAGCTGACACCTACGAGCAGTACTTC. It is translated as CASSGGLADTYEQYF.

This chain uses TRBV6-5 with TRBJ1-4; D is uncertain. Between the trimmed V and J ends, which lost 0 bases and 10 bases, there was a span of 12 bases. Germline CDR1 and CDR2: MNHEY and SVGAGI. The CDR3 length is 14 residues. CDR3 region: CASSYSLDVPKLFF. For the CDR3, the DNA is TGTGCCAGCAGTTACTCGCTCGACGTCCCAAAACTGTTTTTT.

The CDR3 DNA reads as TGTGCCACCAGCAGAGTTGGTACAGGACGTCCCCTTAACTATGGCTACACCTTC. It codes for CATSRVGTGRPLNYGYTF. The chain joins TRBV15 to TRBJ1-2, with a possible D match to TRBD1 (5 bases). The V end lost 1 base, the J end lost 1 base, and 19 bases lay between the germline ends. CDR3 length equals 18 residues. Per the germline V gene, CDR1 is LNHNV and CDR2 is YYDKDF (reference sequence).

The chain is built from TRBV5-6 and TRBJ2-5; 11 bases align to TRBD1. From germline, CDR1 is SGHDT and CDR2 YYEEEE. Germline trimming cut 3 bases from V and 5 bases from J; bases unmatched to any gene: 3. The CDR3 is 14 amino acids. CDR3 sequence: CASSSGQGAETQYF. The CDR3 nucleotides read TGTGCCAGCAGCTCCGGACAGGGGGCTGAGACCCAGTACTTC.

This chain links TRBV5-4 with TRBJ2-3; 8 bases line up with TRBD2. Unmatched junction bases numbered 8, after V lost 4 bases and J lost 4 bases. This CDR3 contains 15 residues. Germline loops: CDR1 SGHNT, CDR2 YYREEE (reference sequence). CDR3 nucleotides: TGTGCCAGCAGCGCTACACCGGGACTAGCAGATACGCAGTATTTT. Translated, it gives CASSATPGLADTQYF.

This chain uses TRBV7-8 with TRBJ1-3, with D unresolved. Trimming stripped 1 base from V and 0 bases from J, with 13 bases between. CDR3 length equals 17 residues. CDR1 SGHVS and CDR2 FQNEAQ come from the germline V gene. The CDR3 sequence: CASSLVQAVSSGNTIYF. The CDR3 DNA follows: TGTGCCAGCAGCTTAGTCCAGGCGGTTAGCTCTGGAAACACCATATATTTT.

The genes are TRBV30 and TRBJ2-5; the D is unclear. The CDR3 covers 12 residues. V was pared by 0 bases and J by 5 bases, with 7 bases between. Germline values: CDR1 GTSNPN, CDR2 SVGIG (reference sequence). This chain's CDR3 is CAWSVQFETQYF. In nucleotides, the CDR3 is TGTGCCTGGAGTGTACAGTTTGAGACCCAGTACTTC.

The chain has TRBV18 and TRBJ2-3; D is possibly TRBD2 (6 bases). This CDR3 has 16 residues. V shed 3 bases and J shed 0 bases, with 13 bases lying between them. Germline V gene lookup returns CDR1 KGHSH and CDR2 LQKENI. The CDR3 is CASSPYSSGSTDTQYF. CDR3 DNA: TGTGCCAGCTCACCTTATTCGAGCGGGAGCACAGATACGCAGTATTTT.

The CDR3 nucleotides are TGTGCCAGCAGCTTCCTTGGCTCGAACACTGAAGCTTTCTTT. Translation gives CASSFLGSNTEAFF. The chain couples TRBV7-9 to TRBJ1-1, with D unresolved. In germline, CDR1 is SEHNR, CDR2 FQNEAQ (reference sequence). The CDR3 consists of 14 residues. Trimming took off 3 bases at V and 1 base at J, with 9 bases between the two ends.

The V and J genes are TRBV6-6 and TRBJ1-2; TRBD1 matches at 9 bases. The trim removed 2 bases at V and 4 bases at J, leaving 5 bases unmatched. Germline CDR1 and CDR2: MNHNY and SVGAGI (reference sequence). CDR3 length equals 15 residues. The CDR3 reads CASSYGTGQLYGYTF. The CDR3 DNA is TGTGCCAGCAGTTACGGGACAGGGCAGCTCTATGGCTACACCTTC.

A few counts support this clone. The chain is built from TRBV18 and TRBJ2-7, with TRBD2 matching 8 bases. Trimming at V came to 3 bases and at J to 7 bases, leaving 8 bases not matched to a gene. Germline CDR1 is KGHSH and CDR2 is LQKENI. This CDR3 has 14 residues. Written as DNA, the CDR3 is TGTGCCAGCTCACCGGGACTAGTATCGGGTGAGCAGTACTTC. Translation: CASSPGLVSGEQYF.